The TCR beta chain described here comes from a study of blood T cell repertoires in COVID-19. Generated by immunoSEQ multiplex PCR, the TCRdb table keeps only in-frame clones and is missing some. The table shows about 240,000 clones, with around nine tenths occurring only once. Unmatched junction bases numbered 5, after V lost 1 base and J lost 2 bases. Germline V gives CDR1 MGHRA, CDR2 YSYEKL. The CDR3 runs to 16 residues. Enrolled through a virtual design, the participants were between about 18 and 100 years of age and came from 24 US areas. The V gene is TRBV4-1, the J gene TRBJ1-5; 7 bases are shared with TRBD1. The sample consisted of PBMCs or T cells enriched from blood (not recorded which). The receptor's source is a woman in her twenties or thirties who had recovered from COVID-19. CDR3 DNA sequence: TGCGCCAGCAGCCAAGGACAGGGTATTGGCAATCAGCCCCAGCATTTT. As protein: CASSQGQGIGNQPQHF.